This T cell receptor (beta chain) was found in a study of vaccination and CD4 T cells after COVID-19. Study overall: Post-diagnosis, post-COVID samples were collected after a median around 100 days, ranging 35 to 161. SARS-CoV-2, HCoV-NL63, HCoV-OC43 and HCoV-229E supplied the overlapping spike peptides used to stimulate cells.

Treatment of the sample: roughly 11-day PBMC culture with coronavirus spike peptide pools or control peptides (ViraFEST assay). ViraFEST relied on peptide pools to expand antigen-specific T cells; the TCRs were sequenced afterward. General study results and limits: The median count of SARS-CoV-2-reactive clonotypes rose from roughly 21 to 40, not significantly.

Sequenced with the Oncomine TCR Beta short-read assay was DNA taken from cultured CD4+ T cells. TCRdb processed the PCR reads anew with MiXCR; each CDR3 protein has one entry. This repertoire shows almost 20,000 distinct CDR3 sequences, around 45% found once; its top ten account for 4%. CDR1 and CDR2 (germline): SGHTA, FQGNSA. The CDR3 spans 12 residues. The V and J ends lost 5 bases and 3 bases respectively, with 7 bases between them. This clonotype has a handful of counts. As yet, its antigen is unknown. The V and J genes are TRBV7-2 and TRBJ1-2; D ambiguous. Sequencing used CD4+ T cells from blood, cultured in vitro, obtained before SARS-CoV-2 vaccination. The sequence came from a human donor who had recovered from COVID-19. The chain's CDR3 is CASSPLDYGYTF. The CDR3 DNA sequence: TGTGCCAGCAGCCCCTTGGACTATGGCTACACCTTC.